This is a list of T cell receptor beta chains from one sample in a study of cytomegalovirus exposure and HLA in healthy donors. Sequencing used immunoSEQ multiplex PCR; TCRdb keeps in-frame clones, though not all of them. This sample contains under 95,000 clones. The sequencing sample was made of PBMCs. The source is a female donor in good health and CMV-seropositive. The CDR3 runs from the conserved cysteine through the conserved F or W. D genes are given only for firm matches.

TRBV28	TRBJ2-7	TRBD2	TGTGCCAGCCTCCAGCAAGGTAGCGGGGTCTACGAGCAGTACTTC	CASLQQGSGVYEQYF
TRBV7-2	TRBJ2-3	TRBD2	TGTGCCAGCAGCTCGCCGGGACTAGCTACAGATACGCAGTATTTT	CASSSPGLATDTQYF
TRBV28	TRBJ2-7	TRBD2	TGTGCCAGCACCACCCTCGGGAGCGGGAGCTACGAGCAGTACTTC	CASTTLGSGSYEQYF
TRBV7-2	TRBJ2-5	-	TGTGCCAGCAGCTTATGGACAGCGCAAGAGACCCAGTACTTC	CASSLWTAQETQYF
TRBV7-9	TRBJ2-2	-	TGTGCCAGCACAACCACAGGGTCGAACACCGGGGAGCTGTTTTTT	CASTTTGSNTGELFF
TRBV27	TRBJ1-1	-	TGTGCCAGCAGTTTATCGTCAGACACTGAAGCTTTCTTT	CASSLSSDTEAFF
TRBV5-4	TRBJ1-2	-	TGTGCCAGCAGCTCACAGGGTTCTTACTATGGCTACACCTTC	CASSSQGSYYGYTF
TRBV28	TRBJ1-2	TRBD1	TGTGCCAGCAGATCGACAGGGACGGGGTATGGCTACACCTTC	CASRSTGTGYGYTF
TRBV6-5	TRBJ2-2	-	TGTGCCAGCCGTGGGGGCGCGAACACCGGGGAGCTGTTTTTT	CASRGGANTGELFF
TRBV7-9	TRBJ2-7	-	TGTGCCAGCAGCTTATCAGGGGCCTCCTACGAGCAGTACTTC	CASSLSGASYEQYF
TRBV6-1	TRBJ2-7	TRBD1	TGTGCCAGCAGTGAAGGCCGGGACAGTAAGCAGTACTTC	CASSEGRDSKQYF
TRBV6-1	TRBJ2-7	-	TGTGCCAGCAGTGAATCGGTCGGGAGATACTACGAGCAGTACTTC	CASSESVGRYYEQYF
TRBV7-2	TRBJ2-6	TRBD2	TGTGCCAGCAGCGTCGGGGGGGCTGGGGCCAACGTCCTGACTTTC	CASSVGGAGANVLTF
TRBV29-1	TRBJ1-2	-	TGCAGCGTTGGCGAAGATGGCTACACCTTC	CSVGEDGYTF
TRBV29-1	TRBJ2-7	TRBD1	TGCAGCGTTGAGAGGGGACAGGGTGTCTACGAGCAGTACTTC	CSVERGQGVYEQYF
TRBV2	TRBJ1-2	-	TGTGCCAGCAGTGTCCAGGGGAAAAACTATGGCTACACCTTC	CASSVQGKNYGYTF